One sample yielded the 30 T cell receptor beta chains listed below, sequenced in a study of CD8 T cells in cerebrospinal fluid in Alzheimer's disease. TCRdb re-called the 10x single-cell sequencing reads and shows each CDR3 protein once, DNA omitted. Here the sample table reports about 1,200 distinct CDR3 sequences. The sequencing input was cerebrospinal fluid. The receptors originated from a human donor with Alzheimer's disease.

Considering frequency, this clonotype is medium-sized. The chain carries TRBV20-1 and TRBJ2-7; the D gene TCRdb calls, TRBD2, cannot be checked with no DNA. The length of the CDR3 is 13 residues. Germline loops: CDR1 DFQATT, CDR2 SNEGSKA (reference sequence). CDR3 in amino acids: CSPTSPSSYEQYF.

This clonotype is identified as medium-sized from frequency. The rearrangement links TRBV20-1 to TRBJ2-7; as DNA is missing, the TRBD2 call by TCRdb cannot be tested. The CDR3 consists of 15 residues. The germline CDR1 and CDR2 sequences are DFQATT and SNEGSKA (reference sequence). CDR3 sequence: CSARNGGGTNYEQYF.

This clonotype ranks as large in terms of frequency. The chain joins TRBV7-2 to TRBJ2-7; TCRdb's D call, TRBD1, is unchecked because there is no DNA. Germline V lookup: CDR1 SGHTA, CDR2 FQGNSA. The CDR3 is 15 residues long. The CDR3 loop is CASSEFGTASYEQYF.

In terms of frequency, this clonotype is medium-sized. The chain carries TRBV19 and TRBJ2-1. CDR1 is LNHDA and CDR2 is SQIVND in the germline V gene (reference sequence). The CDR3 runs to 15 residues. CDR3 protein: CASSITEYSYNEQFF.

In terms of frequency, this clonotype is medium-sized. CDR3: CASSLSGTDIQYF. The V call is TRBV5-4, the J call TRBJ2-4; TCRdb gives TRBD1 as the D gene, but with no DNA this cannot be confirmed. The V gene's germline CDR1 is SGHNT and CDR2 YYREEE (reference sequence). The CDR3 is made up of 13 amino acids. Combining the CDR3 with reference TRBV5-4 and TRBJ2-4 gives the whole variable domain ETGVTQSPTHLIKTRGQQVTLRCSSQSGHNTVSWYQQALGQGPQFIFQYYREEENGRGNFPPRFSGLQFPNYSSELNVNALELDDSALYLCASSLSGTDIQYFGAGTRLSVL.

The V gene is TRBV27, the J gene TRBJ2-1. Looked up from germline, CDR1 is MNHEY and CDR2 is SMNVEV (reference sequence). CDR3 length: 12 residues. The CDR3 loop is CASSTFSREQFF.

This clonotype is classed as large by frequency. The V gene is TRBV14, the J gene TRBJ2-2. The CDR3 has 14 amino acids. The V gene's germline CDR1 is SGHDN and CDR2 FVKESK. CDR3 protein: CASSLYRSTGELFF.

This clonotype ranks as large in terms of frequency. The genes are TRBV12-3 or TRBV12-4 and TRBJ2-1; with no DNA, the TCRdb D assignment of TRBD1 cannot be verified. CDR3 length: 14 residues. CDR3: CASRWAGGHNEQFF.

The genes are TRBV5-4 and TRBJ1-1. Germline V gene data show CDR1 as SGHNT and CDR2 as YYREEE (reference sequence). The CDR3 length is 15 residues. CDR3 sequence: CASSAGGRRNTEAFF.

CDR3 loop: CASSFDLGLAGRMNTQYF. This sequence joins TRBV5-6 and TRBJ2-3; TCRdb returns TRBD2, unconfirmable since there is no DNA. The germline V gene has CDR1 SGHDT and CDR2 YYEEEE. CDR3 length equals 18 residues.

This clonotype registers medium-sized by frequency. This chain uses TRBV3-1 with TRBJ1-4; without DNA, the TCRdb call of TRBD1 cannot be checked. The length of the CDR3 is 15 residues. Germline V gene sequence: CDR1 LGHDT, CDR2 YNNKEL (reference sequence). CDR3 sequence: CASSKAPTPTEKLFF. The full variable domain, in which reference TRBV3-1 and TRBJ1-4 provide the parts outside the CDR3, is DTAVSQTPKYLVTQMGNDKSIKCEQNLGHDTMYWYKQDSKKFLKIMFSYNNKELIINETVPNRFSPKSPDKAHLNLHINSLELGDSAVYFCASSKAPTPTEKLFFGSGTQLSVL.

This clonotype shows up as medium-sized by frequency. This chain links TRBV6-5 with TRBJ2-1; TCRdb names TRBD2, which stays unverified in the absence of DNA. The germline V gene encodes CDR1 MNHEY and CDR2 SVGAGI. CDR3 length equals 15 residues. CDR3 protein: CASSYRRGGKIEQFF.

Considering frequency, this clonotype is medium-sized. This chain connects TRBV3-1 to TRBJ2-3. This CDR3 is built from 14 residues. CDR1 LGHDT and CDR2 YNNKEL come from the germline V gene (reference sequence). The CDR3 sequence is CASSQRRSTDTQYF.

In terms of frequency, this clonotype is large. This chain connects TRBV11-3 to TRBJ2-3; the D call of TRBD1 rests on TCRdb alone, since no DNA is present to check it. The CDR3 is 13 amino acids. Germline CDR1 is SGHNT and CDR2 is YENEEA. CDR3 sequence: CASSLEVGGTQYF.

This clonotype counts as medium-sized by frequency. The rearrangement uses TRBV14 and TRBJ2-2; TCRdb calls TRBD2, which cannot be checked without DNA. From germline, CDR1 is SGHDN and CDR2 FVKESK. This CDR3 has 15 amino acids. CDR3 sequence reads: CASSSSGGATGELFF.

Judged by frequency, this clonotype is medium-sized. The V call is TRBV5-4, the J call TRBJ1-1. Germline V gene lookup returns CDR1 SGHNT and CDR2 YYREEE (reference sequence). CDR3 size: 13 residues. The CDR3 region is CASSPRQNTEAFF.

This clonotype ranks as medium-sized in terms of frequency. The chain links TRBV25-1 to TRBJ2-7; TCRdb's D call, TRBD1, is unchecked because there is no DNA. From germline, CDR1 is MGHDK and CDR2 SYGVNS. The CDR3 spans 12 residues. The CDR3: CASSAWTAEQYF.

Measured by frequency, this clonotype is medium-sized (0.01 to 0.1%). The genes are TRBV6-2 or TRBV6-3 and TRBJ2-5; TCRdb picks TRBD2, but there is no DNA to check that call. Germline V gene data show CDR1 as MNHEY and CDR2 as SVGEGT. CDR3 length: 14 amino acids. The CDR3 sequence: CASSRRLVQETQYF.

This clonotype is labeled large based on frequency. The chain recombines TRBV5-1 with TRBJ2-3. Germline V lookup: CDR1 SGHRS, CDR2 YFSETQ. This CDR3 has 15 amino acids. This CDR3 is CASSLDGVSTDTQYF.

This clonotype is medium-sized by frequency. CDR3 region: CASSLGGTGKYEQYF. This chain connects TRBV11-2 to TRBJ2-7; TCRdb picks TRBD1, but there is no DNA to check that call. Per the germline V gene, CDR1 is SGHAT and CDR2 is FQNNGV. The CDR3 contains 15 residues.

This clonotype shows up as large by frequency. V and J are TRBV9 and TRBJ1-5. The CDR3 sequence is 15 residues long. The germline V gene has CDR1 SGDLS and CDR2 YYNGEE. The CDR3 protein is CASSAGSVGNQPQHF.

This clonotype ranks as medium-sized (0.01 to 0.1%) in terms of frequency. The chain combines TRBV3-1 with TRBJ2-5. The V gene's germline CDR1 is LGHDT and CDR2 YNNKEL (reference sequence). CDR3 length: 13 amino acids. The chain's CDR3 is CASSPENVETQYF.

This clonotype registers medium-sized (0.01 to 0.1%) by frequency. V usage is TRBV27 and J usage is TRBJ2-3; TCRdb picks TRBD1, but there is no DNA to check that call. This CDR3 comprises 15 residues. CDR1 is MNHEY and CDR2 is SMNVEV in the germline V gene (reference sequence). This CDR3 reads CASSLSSGGTDTQYF.

By frequency, this clonotype registers medium-sized (0.01 to 0.1%). The V gene is TRBV28, the J gene TRBJ1-1; TCRdb selects TRBD1, and the lack of DNA leaves this call unchecked. In germline, CDR1 is MDHEN, CDR2 SYDVKM. The CDR3 sequence is 16 residues long. CDR3: CASSFPGQGPNTEAFF.

By frequency, this clonotype registers medium-sized. This rearrangement joins TRBV6-6 to TRBJ2-3. Germline assignment: CDR1 MNHNY and CDR2 SVGAGI (reference sequence). The CDR3 extends over 13 amino acids. This CDR3 reads CASSYSIQNTQYF.

This clonotype is medium-sized (0.01 to 0.1%) by frequency. The chain is built from TRBV12-3 or TRBV12-4 and TRBJ2-1. The CDR3 has 13 amino acids. The CDR3 protein is CASSFYRRNEQFF.

In terms of frequency, this clonotype is medium-sized. The chain carries TRBV2 and TRBJ2-7; TCRdb outputs TRBD2, but without DNA this stays unchecked. CDR1 is SNHLY, CDR2 FYNNEI, per germline. This CDR3 is 12 amino acids long. CDR3 in amino acids: CASSTGSSRQYF.

The rearrangement joins TRBV6-2 or TRBV6-3 to TRBJ1-1; with no DNA, the TCRdb D assignment of TRBD1 cannot be verified. The CDR3 loop spans 14 amino acids. CDR1 MNHEY and CDR2 SVGEGT come from the germline V gene. The CDR3 protein is CASSQGGGRTEAFF.

Measured by frequency, this clonotype is medium-sized (0.01 to 0.1%). V usage is TRBV28 and J usage is TRBJ1-5; lacking DNA, the TRBD1 call made by TCRdb goes unchecked. The germline V gene encodes CDR1 MDHEN and CDR2 SYDVKM. CDR3 length: 13 residues. CDR3 region: CASEWASDQPQHF.

This clonotype shows up as medium-sized by frequency. The chain links TRBV21-1 to TRBJ1-1. TRBV21-1 is flagged as a pseudogene. This CDR3 region has 13 residues. The CDR3 is CASSRAGNTEAFF.